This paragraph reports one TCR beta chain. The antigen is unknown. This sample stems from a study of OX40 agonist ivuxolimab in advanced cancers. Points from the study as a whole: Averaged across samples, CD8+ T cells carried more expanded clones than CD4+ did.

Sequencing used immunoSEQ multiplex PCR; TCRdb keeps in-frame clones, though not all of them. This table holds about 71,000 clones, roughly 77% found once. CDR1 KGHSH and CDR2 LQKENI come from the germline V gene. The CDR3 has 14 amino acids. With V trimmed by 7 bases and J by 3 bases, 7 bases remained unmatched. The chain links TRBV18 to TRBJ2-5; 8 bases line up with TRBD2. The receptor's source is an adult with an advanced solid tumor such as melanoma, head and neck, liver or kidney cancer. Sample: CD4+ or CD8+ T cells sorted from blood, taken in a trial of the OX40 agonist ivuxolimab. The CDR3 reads CASCSGAFKETQYF. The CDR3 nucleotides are TGTGCCAGCTGTAGCGGGGCCTTTAAAGAGACCCAGTACTTC.